The 2 T cell receptor beta chains below all came from one sample that was sequenced in a study of blood T cells in healthy people across ages. The second PCR ran about 6 to 12 cycles with a sample-barcoded 5' primer and J-beta primers. Via MiXCR, TCRdb re-called the 5' RACE reads, giving one row per CDR3 protein. The sample records over 1,500,000 distinct CDR3 sequences, roughly 43% being singletons. The sample comprised blood. Source of these receptors: a human donor in good health.

This clonotype has a handful of counts. The chain joins TRBV4-3 to TRBJ1-4; unclear D gene. CDR1 is LGHNA and CDR2 is YSLEER in the germline V gene. The CDR3 extends over 15 amino acids. Trimming pared 0 bases from V and 6 bases from J, leaving 11 bases between. CDR3 in amino acids: CASSQDIGGDEKLFF. DNA of the CDR3: TGCGCCAGCAGCCAAGACATAGGCGGCGATGAAAAACTGTTTTTT.

This chain uses TRBV20-1 with TRBJ1-1, with D possibly matching TRBD1 (5 bases). Germline loops: CDR1 DFQATT, CDR2 SNEGSKA (reference sequence). V lost 6 bases to trimming and J lost 6 bases, with 20 bases between them. The CDR3 is made up of 14 amino acids. The CDR3 DNA follows: TGCAGTGCCTATCTGCAAGACCTAGGGGCTGAAGCTTTCTTT. This sequence encodes CSAYLQDLGAEAFF.